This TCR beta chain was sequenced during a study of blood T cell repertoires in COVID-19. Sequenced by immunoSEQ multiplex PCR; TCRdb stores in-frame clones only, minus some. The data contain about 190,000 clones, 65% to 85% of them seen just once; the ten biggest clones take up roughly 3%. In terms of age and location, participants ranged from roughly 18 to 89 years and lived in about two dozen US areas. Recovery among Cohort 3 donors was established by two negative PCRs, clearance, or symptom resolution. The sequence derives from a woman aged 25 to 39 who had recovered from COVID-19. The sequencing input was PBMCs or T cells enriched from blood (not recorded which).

The CDR3 loop is CASSEWATGTETQYF. DNA of the CDR3: TGTGCCAGCAGTGAATGGGCGACAGGGACCGAGACCCAGTACTTC. V and J are TRBV6-1 and TRBJ2-5; the match to TRBD1 covers 7 bases. The CDR3 is 15 residues long. With 2 bases clipped from V and 5 bases from J, the junction kept 8 bases outside the gene matches. Germline V gene sequence: CDR1 MNHNS, CDR2 SASEGT.